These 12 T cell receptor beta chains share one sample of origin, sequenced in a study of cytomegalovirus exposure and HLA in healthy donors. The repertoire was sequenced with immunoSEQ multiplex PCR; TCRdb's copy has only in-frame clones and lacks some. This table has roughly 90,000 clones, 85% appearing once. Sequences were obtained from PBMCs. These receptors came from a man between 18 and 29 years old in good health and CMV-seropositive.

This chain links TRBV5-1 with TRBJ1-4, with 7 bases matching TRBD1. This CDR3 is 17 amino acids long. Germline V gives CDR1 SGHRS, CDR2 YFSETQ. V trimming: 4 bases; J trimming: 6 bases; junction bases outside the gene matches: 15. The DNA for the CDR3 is TGCGCCAGCAGCCGCGGGACAGCCAGTTTGAGCGATGAAAAACTGTTTTTT. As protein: CASSRGTASLSDEKLFF.

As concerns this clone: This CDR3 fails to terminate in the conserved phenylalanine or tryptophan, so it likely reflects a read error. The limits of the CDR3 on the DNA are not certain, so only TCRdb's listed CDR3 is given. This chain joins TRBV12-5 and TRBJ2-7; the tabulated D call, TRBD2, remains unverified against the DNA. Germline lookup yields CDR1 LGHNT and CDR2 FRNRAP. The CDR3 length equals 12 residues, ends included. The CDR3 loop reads CASGAGTSGKVI.

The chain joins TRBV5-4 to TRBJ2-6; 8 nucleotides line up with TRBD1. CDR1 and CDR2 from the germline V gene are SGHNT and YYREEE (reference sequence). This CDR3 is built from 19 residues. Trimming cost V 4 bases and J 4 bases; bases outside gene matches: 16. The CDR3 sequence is CASSPDRVRGMGGANVLTF. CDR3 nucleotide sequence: TGTGCCAGCAGCCCGGACAGGGTCCGGGGCATGGGGGGGGCCAACGTCCTGACTTTC.

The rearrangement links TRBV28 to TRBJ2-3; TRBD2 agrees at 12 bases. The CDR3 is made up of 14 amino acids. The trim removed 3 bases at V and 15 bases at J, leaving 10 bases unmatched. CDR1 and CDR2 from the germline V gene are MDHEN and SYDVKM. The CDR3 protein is CASSFPGTSGWPYF. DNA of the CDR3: TGTGCCAGCAGTTTCCCCGGGACTAGCGGGTGGCCCTATTTT.

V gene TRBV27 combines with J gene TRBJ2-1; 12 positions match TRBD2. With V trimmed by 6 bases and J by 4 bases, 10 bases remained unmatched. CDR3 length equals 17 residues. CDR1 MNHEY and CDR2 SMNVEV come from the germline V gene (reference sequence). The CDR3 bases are TGTGCCAGCAGACCGACTAGCGGGAGTGTAAAGTACAATGAGCAGTTCTTC. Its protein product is CASRPTSGSVKYNEQFF.

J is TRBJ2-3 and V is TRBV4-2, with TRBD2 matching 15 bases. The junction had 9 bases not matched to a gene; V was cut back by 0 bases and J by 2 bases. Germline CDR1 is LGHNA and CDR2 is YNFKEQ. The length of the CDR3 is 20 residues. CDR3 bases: TGTGCCAGCAGCCAAGATGATGCGGGGACTAGCGGGAGGTACACAGATACGCAGTATTTT. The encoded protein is CASSQDDAGTSGRYTDTQYF.

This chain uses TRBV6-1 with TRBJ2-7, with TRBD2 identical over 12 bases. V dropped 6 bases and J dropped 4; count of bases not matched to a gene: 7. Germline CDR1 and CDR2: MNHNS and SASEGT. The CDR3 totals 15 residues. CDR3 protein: CASRASGRASYEQYF. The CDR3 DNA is TGTGCCAGCAGGGCTAGCGGGAGGGCCTCATACGAGCAGTACTTC.

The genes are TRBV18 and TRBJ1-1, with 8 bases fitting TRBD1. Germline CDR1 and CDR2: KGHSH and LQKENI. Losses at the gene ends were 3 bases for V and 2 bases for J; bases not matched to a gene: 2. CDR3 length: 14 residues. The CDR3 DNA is TGTGCCAGCTCACCGGACAGGGAAAACACTGAAGCTTTCTTT. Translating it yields CASSPDRENTEAFF.

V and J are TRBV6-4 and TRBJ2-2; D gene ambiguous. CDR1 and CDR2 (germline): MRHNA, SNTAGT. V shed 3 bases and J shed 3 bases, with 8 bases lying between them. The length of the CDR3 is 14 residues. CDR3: CASSEYLHTGELFF. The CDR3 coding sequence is TGTGCCAGCAGTGAATATCTACACACCGGGGAGCTGTTTTTT.

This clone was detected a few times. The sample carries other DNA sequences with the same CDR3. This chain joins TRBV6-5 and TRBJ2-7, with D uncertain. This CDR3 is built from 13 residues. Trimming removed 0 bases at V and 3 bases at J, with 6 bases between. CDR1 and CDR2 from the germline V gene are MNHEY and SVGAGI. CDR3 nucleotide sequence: TGTGCCAGCAGTTACTCGGCCAGCTACGAGCAGTACTTC. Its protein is CASSYSASYEQYF.

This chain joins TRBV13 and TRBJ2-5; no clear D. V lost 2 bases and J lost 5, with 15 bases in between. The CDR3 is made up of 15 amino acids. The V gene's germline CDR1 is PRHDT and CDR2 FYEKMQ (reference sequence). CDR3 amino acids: CASSLRVAPAETQYF. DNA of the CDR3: TGTGCCAGCAGCTTAAGAGTGGCCCCAGCGGAGACCCAGTACTTC. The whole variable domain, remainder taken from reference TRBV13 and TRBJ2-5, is AAGVIQSPRHLIKEKRETATLKCYPIPRHDTVYWYQQGPGQDPQFLISFYEKMQSDKGSIPDRFSAQQFSDYHSELNMSSLELGDSALYFCASSLRVAPAETQYFGPGTRLLVL.

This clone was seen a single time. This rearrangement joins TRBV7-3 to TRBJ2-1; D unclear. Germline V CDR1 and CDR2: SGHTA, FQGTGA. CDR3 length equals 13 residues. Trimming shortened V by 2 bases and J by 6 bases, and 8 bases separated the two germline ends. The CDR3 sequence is CASSLEPRNEQFF. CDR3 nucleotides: TGTGCCAGCAGCTTAGAGCCCCGCAATGAGCAGTTCTTC.